The present entry profiles one TCR beta chain with its context. In the authors' workflow: For nucleated cells, counts were estimated from reference gene primer amplification. TCRdb's copy holds only in-frame clones and misses some; the assay was immunoSEQ multiplex PCR. The V and J calls and the clone size are those of that table, but D and trimming were determined from the DNA. This table has over 600,000 clones, 80% to 90% appearing once. These data originate in a study of blood T cell repertoires in COVID-19. For the study at large: Specimens from acute and convalescent COVID-19 originated in the United States, Italy and Spain. PBMCs, B-cell-depleted T cells, or T cells provided the cDNA or gDNA that made up the material.

V was clipped by 5 bases and J by 2 bases, with 10 bases between them. Germline V gene data show CDR1 as MNHEY and CDR2 as SMNVEV (reference sequence). The CDR3 covers 14 residues. What was sequenced was peripheral blood. The chain combines TRBV27 with TRBJ1-5; no definite D call. The receptor comes from a woman aged 18-30 years with acute or convalescent COVID-19. The CDR3 loop is CASSAHQGNQPQHF. Here the CDR3 DNA reads TGTGCCAGCAGTGCCCATCAGGGCAATCAGCCCCAGCATTTT.